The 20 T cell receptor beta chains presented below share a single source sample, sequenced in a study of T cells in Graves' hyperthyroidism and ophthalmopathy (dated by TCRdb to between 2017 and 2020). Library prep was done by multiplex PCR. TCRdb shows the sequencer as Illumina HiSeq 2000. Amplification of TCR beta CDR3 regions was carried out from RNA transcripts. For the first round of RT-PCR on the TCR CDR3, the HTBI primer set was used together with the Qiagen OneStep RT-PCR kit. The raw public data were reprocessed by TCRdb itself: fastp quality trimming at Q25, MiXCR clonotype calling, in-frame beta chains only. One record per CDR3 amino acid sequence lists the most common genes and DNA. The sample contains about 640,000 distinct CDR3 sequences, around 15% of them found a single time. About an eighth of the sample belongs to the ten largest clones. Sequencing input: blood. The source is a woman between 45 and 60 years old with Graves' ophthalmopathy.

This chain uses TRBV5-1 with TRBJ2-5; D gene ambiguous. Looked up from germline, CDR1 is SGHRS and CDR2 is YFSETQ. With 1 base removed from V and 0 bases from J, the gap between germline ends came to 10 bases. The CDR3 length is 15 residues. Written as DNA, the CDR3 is TGCGCCAGCAGCTTGCAGCCAGCAGACCAAGAGACCCAGTACTTC. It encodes CASSLQPADQETQYF.

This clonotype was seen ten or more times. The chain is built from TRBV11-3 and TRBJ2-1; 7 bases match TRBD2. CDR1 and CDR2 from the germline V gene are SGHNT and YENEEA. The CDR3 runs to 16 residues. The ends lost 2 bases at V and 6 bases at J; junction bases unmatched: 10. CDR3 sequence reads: CASSLYSRELFNEQFF. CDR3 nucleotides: TGTGCCAGCAGCTTATATTCGCGGGAGTTATTCAATGAGCAGTTCTTC. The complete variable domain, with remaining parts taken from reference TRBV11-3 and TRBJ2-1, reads EAGVVQSPRYKIIEKKQPVAFWCNPISGHNTLYWYLQNLGQGPELLIRYENEEAVDDSQLPKDRFSAERLKGVDSTLKIQPAELGDSAVYLCASSLYSRELFNEQFFGPGTRLTVL.

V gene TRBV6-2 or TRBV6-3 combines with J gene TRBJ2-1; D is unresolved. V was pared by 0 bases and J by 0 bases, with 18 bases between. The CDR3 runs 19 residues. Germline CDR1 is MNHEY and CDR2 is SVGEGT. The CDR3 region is CASSYSPWADRSSYNEQFF. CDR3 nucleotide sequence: TGTGCCAGCAGTTACTCCCCTTGGGCAGATCGATCCTCCTACAATGAGCAGTTCTTC.

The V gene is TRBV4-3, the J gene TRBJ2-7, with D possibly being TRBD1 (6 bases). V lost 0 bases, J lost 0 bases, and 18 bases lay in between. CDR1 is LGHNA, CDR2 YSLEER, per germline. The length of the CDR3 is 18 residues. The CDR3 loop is CASSQDPTGHQSSYEQYF. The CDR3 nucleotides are TGCGCCAGCAGCCAAGACCCAACGGGACACCAGAGCTCCTACGAGCAGTACTTC.

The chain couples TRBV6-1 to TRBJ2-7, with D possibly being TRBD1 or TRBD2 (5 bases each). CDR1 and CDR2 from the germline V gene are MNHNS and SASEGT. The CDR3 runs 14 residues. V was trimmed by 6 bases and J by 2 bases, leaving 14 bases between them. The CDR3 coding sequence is TGTGCCAGCAGGGACCCCGGGGCGACCTACGAGCAGTACTTC. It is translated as CASRDPGATYEQYF.

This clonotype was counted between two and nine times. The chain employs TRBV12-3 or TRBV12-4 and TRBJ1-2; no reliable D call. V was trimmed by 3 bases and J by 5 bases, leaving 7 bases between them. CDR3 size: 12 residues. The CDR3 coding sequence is TGTGCCAGCAGTTTTCGGGATTATGGCTACACCTTC. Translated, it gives CASSFRDYGYTF.

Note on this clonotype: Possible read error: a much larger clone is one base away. CDR3 nucleotide sequence: TGTGCCGGCAGCTTAGTCTCCCTCGGATTCTACGAGCAGTACTTC. This encodes CAGSLVSLGFYEQYF. The chain uses TRBV7-8 and TRBJ2-7; D uncertain. Germline V lookup: CDR1 SGHVS, CDR2 FQNEAQ. This CDR3 is built from 15 residues.

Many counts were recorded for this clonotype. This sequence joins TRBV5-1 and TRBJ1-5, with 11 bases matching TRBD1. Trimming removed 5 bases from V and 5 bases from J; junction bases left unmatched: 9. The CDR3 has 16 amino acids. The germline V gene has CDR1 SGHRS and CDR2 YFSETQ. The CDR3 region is CASSAGTGGFHQPQHF. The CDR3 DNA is TGCGCCAGCAGTGCTGGGACAGGGGGATTTCATCAGCCCCAGCATTTT.

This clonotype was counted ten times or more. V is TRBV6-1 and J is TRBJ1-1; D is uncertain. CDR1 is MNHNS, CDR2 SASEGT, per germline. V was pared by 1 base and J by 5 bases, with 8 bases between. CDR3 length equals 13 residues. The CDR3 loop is CASSEVDETEAFF. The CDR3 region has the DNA TGTGCCAGCAGTGAAGTTGACGAAACTGAAGCTTTCTTT.

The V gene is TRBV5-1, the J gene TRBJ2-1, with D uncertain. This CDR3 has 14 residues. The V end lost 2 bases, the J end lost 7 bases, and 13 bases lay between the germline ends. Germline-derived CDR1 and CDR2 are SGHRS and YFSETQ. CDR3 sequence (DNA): TGCGCCAGCAGCTTTCTGCAGGTTAAGAATGAGCAGTTCTTC. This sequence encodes CASSFLQVKNEQFF.

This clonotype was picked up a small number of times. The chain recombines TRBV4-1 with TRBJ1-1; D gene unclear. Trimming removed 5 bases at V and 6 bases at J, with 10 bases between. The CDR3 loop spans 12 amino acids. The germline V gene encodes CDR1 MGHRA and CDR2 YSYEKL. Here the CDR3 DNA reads TGCGCCAGCAGCAACGGGCAGGCTGAAGCTTTCTTT. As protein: CASSNGQAEAFF.

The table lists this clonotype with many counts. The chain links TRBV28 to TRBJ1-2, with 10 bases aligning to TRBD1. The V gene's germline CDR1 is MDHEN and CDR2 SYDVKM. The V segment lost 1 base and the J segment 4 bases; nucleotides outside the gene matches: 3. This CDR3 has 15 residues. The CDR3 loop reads CASSLSTGGIYGYTF. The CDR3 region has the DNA TGTGCCAGCAGTTTATCGACAGGGGGCATCTATGGCTACACCTTC.

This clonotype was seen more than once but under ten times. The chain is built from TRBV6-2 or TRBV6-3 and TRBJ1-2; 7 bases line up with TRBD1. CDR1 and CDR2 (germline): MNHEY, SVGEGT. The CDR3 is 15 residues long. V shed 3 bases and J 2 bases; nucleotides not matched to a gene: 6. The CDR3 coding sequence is TGTGCCAGCAGTTATCGCAGGGGGAGCAACTATGGCTACACCTTC. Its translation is CASSYRRGSNYGYTF.

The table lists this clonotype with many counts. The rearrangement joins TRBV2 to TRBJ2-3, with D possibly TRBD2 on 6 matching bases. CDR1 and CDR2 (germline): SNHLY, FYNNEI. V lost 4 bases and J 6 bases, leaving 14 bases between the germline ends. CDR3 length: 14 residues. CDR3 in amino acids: CASSVKRAGDTQYF. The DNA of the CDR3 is TGTGCCAGCAGTGTGAAGCGGGCGGGGGATACGCAGTATTTT.

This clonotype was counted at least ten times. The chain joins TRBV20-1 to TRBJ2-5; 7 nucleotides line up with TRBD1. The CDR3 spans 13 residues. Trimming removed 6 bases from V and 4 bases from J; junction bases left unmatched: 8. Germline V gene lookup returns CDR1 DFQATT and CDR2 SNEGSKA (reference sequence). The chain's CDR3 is CSATGTVSETQYF. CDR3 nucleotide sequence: TGCAGTGCGACCGGGACAGTCTCAGAGACCCAGTACTTC.

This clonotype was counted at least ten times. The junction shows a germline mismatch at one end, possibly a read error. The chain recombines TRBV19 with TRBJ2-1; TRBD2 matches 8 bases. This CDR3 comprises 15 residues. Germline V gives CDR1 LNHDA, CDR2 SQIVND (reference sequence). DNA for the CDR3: TGTGCCAGCAGTATAGCGGGGAGCTCCTACAATGAGCAGTTCTTC. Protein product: CASSIAGSSYNEQFF.

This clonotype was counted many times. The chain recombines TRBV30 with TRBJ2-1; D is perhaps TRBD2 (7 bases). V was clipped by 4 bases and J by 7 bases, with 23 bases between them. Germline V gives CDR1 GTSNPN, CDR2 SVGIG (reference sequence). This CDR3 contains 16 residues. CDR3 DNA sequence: TGTGCCTGGATCCCGGGAGGCAGGGGCTTGTTGAATGAGCAGTTCTTC. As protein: CAWIPGGRGLLNEQFF.

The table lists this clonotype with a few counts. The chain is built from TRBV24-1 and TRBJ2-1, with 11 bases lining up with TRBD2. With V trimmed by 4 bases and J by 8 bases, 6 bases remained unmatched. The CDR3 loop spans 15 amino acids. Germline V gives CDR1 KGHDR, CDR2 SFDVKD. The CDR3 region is CATSDVAGGFDEQFF. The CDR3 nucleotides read TGTGCCACCAGTGACGTAGCGGGAGGGTTCGATGAGCAGTTCTTC.

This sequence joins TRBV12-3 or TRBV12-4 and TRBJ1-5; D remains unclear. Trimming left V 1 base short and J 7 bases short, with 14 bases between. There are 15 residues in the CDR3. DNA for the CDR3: TGTGCCAGCAGTTTAGGTACGGTCGTTGGCCAGCCCCAGCATTTT. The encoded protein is CASSLGTVVGQPQHF.

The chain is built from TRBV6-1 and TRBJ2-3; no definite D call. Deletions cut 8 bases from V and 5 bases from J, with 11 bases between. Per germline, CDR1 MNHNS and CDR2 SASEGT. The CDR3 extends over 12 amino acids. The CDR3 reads CASGQQGDTQYF. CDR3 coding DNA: TGTGCCAGCGGTCAACAAGGAGATACGCAGTATTTT.